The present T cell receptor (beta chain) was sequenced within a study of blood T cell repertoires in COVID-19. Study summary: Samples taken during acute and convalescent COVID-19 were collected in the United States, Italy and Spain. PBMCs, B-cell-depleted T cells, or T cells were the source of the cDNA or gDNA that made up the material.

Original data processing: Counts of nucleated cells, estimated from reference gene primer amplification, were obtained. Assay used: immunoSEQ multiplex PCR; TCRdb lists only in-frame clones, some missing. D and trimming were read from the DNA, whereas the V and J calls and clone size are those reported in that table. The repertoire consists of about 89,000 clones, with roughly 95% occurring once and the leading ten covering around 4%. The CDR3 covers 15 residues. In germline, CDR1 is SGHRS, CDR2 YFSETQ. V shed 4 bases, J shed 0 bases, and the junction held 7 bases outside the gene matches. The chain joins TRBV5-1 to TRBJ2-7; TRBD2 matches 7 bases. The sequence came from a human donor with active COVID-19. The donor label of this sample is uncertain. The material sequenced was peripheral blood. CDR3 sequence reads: CASSLSGFSSYEQYF. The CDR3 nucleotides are TGCGCCAGCAGCCTTAGCGGGTTCAGCTCCTACGAGCAGTACTTC. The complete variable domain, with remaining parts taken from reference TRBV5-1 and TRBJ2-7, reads KAGVTQTPRYLIKTRGQQVTLSCSPISGHRSVSWYQQTPGQGLQFLFEYFSETQRNKGNFPGRFSGRQFSNSRSEMNVSTLELGDSALYLCASSLSGFSSYEQYFGPGTRLTVT.